This T cell receptor beta chain was identified in a study of shared clonotypes between healthy human individuals. Points from the study as a whole: An effect of sequencing depth on clonotype sharing among donors was expected.

This clone turned up a few times. The antigen is unknown. The CDR3 has 13 amino acids. Germline CDR1 SGHAT, CDR2 FQNNGV. The V gene lost 3 bases and the J gene lost 5 bases, with 9 bases spanning the gap. Input per replicate PCR of unsorted PBMC was about 300 ng DNA, corresponding to tens of thousands of T cell genomes. Ten immunoSEQ deep assay plates served to sequence unsorted PBMC DNA. Under the authors' procedure: ImmunoSEQ output held junction-only sequences without quality scores, so filtering differed. The protocol was immunoSEQ multiplex PCR, while the TCRdb copy is restricted to in-frame clones and leaves out a portion. D and trimming come from the DNA, and the V and J calls and clone size come from that table. The sample consists of 450,000 to 650,000 clones, around 80% of them appearing once.

This receptor was obtained from a woman between 35 and 50 years old in good health. Some clones in this sample may be carry-over from other donors' samples. The chain is built from TRBV11-2 and TRBJ2-3; D is possibly TRBD2 (5 bases). Input material: PBMCs. CDR3: CASSFSGRDTQYF. CDR3 DNA sequence: TGTGCCAGCAGCTTTTCGGGGAGAGATACGCAGTATTTT.